Detailed here is one T cell receptor (beta chain). Which antigen it targets is not known. Qualities for individual bases were not recorded, and no much larger clone is one base off. The sample originates from a study of breast tumors, draining lymph nodes, adjacent tissues (dated by TCRdb to about 2016). At the level of the whole study: In breast cancer patients, the study compared the TCR beta repertoires of tumor, adjacent nontumor tissue and axillary lymph nodes. The study aimed to assess the relationships and possible T-cell exchange between tumor, surrounding tissue and draining lymph node repertoires in human breast cancer.

The axillary draining lymph nodes of breast cancer patients were the source of the lymph node samples. Measured from the cysteine to the phenylalanine, the CDR3 is 14 residues long. CDR3 DNA is the only sequence kept; it has 42 bases, read in frame from the first base. V gives up 6 bases and J gives up 8 bases, and the segment between their germline ends measures 16 bases. Findings and caveats that apply to the study as a whole: The conclusion that tumor T cells originate in lymph nodes was framed as consistent with a hypothesis rather than directly demonstrated. The data were considered consistent with most tumor T cells being derived from the lymph node and subsequently expanding within tumor tissue. Tumor T-cell repertoires showed less diversity than lymph node repertoires and more diversity than nontumor tissue repertoires, and tumor T-cell repertoires showed preferential V and J gene usage. Tumor and nontumor tissue repertoires were significantly more similar in luminal-like than in basal-like breast cancer.

The reads were generated on an Illumina HiSeq 2000. TCR beta chain libraries were generated through multiplex PCR amplification. High-throughput sequencing was used to analyze the amplified TCR beta chain products. TCRdb cleaned the public reads at Q25 with fastp, built clones with MiXCR and kept in-frame beta chains. Duplicate CDR3 protein sequences are folded into a single record with the most common DNA and genes. Recorded for this sample are approximately 170,000 distinct CDR3 sequences; about 33% of them occurred a single time. Jointly, the top ten make up about 3.9% of the sample. The chain is made from TRBV12-3 or TRBV12-4 and TRBJ1-4, with TRBD1 perhaps the D gene, on 5 matching bases. The sequenced sample consisted of axillary lymph node tissue. The clonotype was recovered from a female donor with breast cancer. Some clones in this sample may be carry-over from other donors' samples. At the DNA level, the sequence is TGTGCCAGCAGCTCACCAGGGCGGAGGGAAAAACTGTTTTTT. Translated, it reads CASSSPGRREKLFF.